These 20 T cell receptor beta chains were sequenced from one sample in a study of technical replicates of blood from a few donors. Using immunoSEQ multiplex PCR, the repertoire was profiled, and TCRdb retains in-frame clones only, with some absent. There are 15,000 to 20,000 clones in the sample; around 87% occur only once, and around 13% lies in the top ten. What was sequenced was PBMCs. All receptors come from a human donor in good health.

The chain's CDR3 is CSVAPLAGETDTQYF. The CDR3 DNA is TGCAGCGTGGCCCCCCTAGCGGGAGAGACAGATACGCAGTATTTT. This chain joins TRBV29-1 and TRBJ2-3; TRBD2 matches 10 bases. V lost 6 bases, J lost 3 bases, and 9 bases stayed unmatched. The CDR3 contains 15 residues. Germline assignment: CDR1 SQVTM and CDR2 ANQGSEA.

In its sample, this clone was seen once. The chain employs TRBV18 and TRBJ2-2, with 12 bases aligning to TRBD1. CDR3 size: 19 residues. CDR1 is KGHSH, CDR2 LQKENI, per germline. V gave up 2 bases and J gave up 2 bases; unmatched junction bases: 9. In nucleotides, the CDR3 is TGTGCCAGCTCACCAAGTTTCCCAGGGACAGGGGGCAACACCGGGGAGCTGTTTTTT. This codes for CASSPSFPGTGGNTGELFF.

The J gene is TRBJ2-1, the V gene TRBV19, with 15 positions matching TRBD2. The CDR3 is 17 amino acids. From germline, CDR1 is LNHDA and CDR2 SQIVND (reference sequence). The V gene end was trimmed by 4 bases and the J gene end by 5 bases; junction bases not matched to a gene: 6. CDR3 sequence reads: CASSTRTSGRVDNEQFF. The CDR3 bases are TGTGCCAGTAGTACTCGGACTAGCGGGAGGGTAGACAATGAGCAGTTCTTC.

This chain uses TRBV6-5 with TRBJ2-1; possibly TRBD2 for D (5 bases). Trimming cost V 0 bases and J 5 bases, with 14 bases left between them. Germline V CDR1 and CDR2: MNHEY, SVGAGI. The CDR3 has 16 residues. CDR3 in amino acids: CASSYSPGNHHNEQFF. The CDR3 region has the DNA TGTGCCAGCAGTTACTCCCCCGGGAACCACCACAATGAGCAGTTCTTC.

The chain combines TRBV5-1 with TRBJ2-3; TRBD1 matches 8 bases. Germline V gene sequence: CDR1 SGHRS, CDR2 YFSETQ. The CDR3 has 16 residues. After removal of 4 bases from V and 3 bases from J, the junction contained 10 bases not matched to a gene. The CDR3 DNA sequence: TGCGCCAGCAGCACCGCGACAGGGGTTGGGACAGATACGCAGTATTTT. Amino acid sequence: CASSTATGVGTDTQYF. The complete variable domain, with remaining parts taken from reference TRBV5-1 and TRBJ2-3, reads KAGVTQTPRYLIKTRGQQVTLSCSPISGHRSVSWYQQTPGQGLQFLFEYFSETQRNKGNFPGRFSGRQFSNSRSEMNVSTLELGDSALYLCASSTATGVGTDTQYFGPGTRLTVL.

The chain combines TRBV10-1 with TRBJ2-3; 14 nucleotides align to TRBD2. This CDR3 comprises 18 residues. The V and J ends lost 5 bases and 4 bases, in that order; junction bases with no gene match: 11. CDR1 WNHNN and CDR2 SYGVQD come from the germline V gene (reference sequence). The CDR3, as DNA: TGCGCCAGCAGTCGACTAGCGGGAGGGCCGGATCGCGCAGATACGCAGTATTTT. It codes for CASSRLAGGPDRADTQYF.

The chain has TRBV6-5 and TRBJ2-3; D remains ambiguous. This CDR3 is built from 13 residues. The germline CDR1 and CDR2 sequences are MNHEY and SVGAGI. Trimming took off 0 bases at V and 4 bases at J, with 5 bases between the two ends. CDR3 amino acids: CASSYSSSDTQYF. CDR3 in DNA: TGTGCCAGCAGTTACTCGAGCTCAGATACGCAGTATTTT.

The CDR3 is CASSYFGTTQETQYF. The CDR3 coding sequence is TGTGCCAGCAGTTACTTCGGGACTACCCAAGAGACCCAGTACTTC. The chain carries TRBV2 and TRBJ2-5; 7 bases agree with TRBD2. The V segment lost 5 bases and the J segment 1 base; nucleotides outside the gene matches: 7. This CDR3 is 15 amino acids long. The germline gives CDR1 SNHLY, CDR2 FYNNEI.

The J gene is TRBJ2-1, the V gene TRBV19; D might be TRBD2 (6 bases). V dropped 4 bases and J dropped 7 bases, with 11 bases sitting between them. This CDR3 comprises 13 residues. Per the germline V gene, CDR1 is LNHDA and CDR2 is SQIVND (reference sequence). CDR3 in amino acids: CASSKVRGNEQFF. CDR3 nucleotides: TGTGCCAGTAGTAAAGTCCGGGGGAATGAGCAGTTCTTC.

This chain joins TRBV28 and TRBJ2-5; TRBD2 is a possible D gene (6 bases). The CDR3 has 17 residues. The germline gives CDR1 MDHEN, CDR2 SYDVKM. V lost 5 bases to trimming and J lost 2 bases, with 21 bases between them. This chain's CDR3 is CASSRLRASEWQETQYF. CDR3 bases: TGTGCCAGCAGTCGCCTCCGGGCTAGCGAGTGGCAAGAGACCCAGTACTTC.

The chain links TRBV19 to TRBJ2-5; perhaps TRBD2 as D (5 bases). Trimming stripped 4 bases from V and 4 bases from J, with 13 bases between. Germline lookup yields CDR1 LNHDA and CDR2 SQIVND (reference sequence). CDR3 length: 14 amino acids. The CDR3 DNA follows: TGTGCCAGTAGTAGTGGGAGAAGTGGAGAGACCCAGTACTTC. This encodes CASSSGRSGETQYF.

This chain links TRBV29-1 with TRBJ1-1, with D uncertain. The CDR3 is made up of 12 amino acids. Trimming took off 4 bases at V and 5 bases at J, with 11 bases between the two ends. Looked up from germline, CDR1 is SQVTM and CDR2 is ANQGSEA. CDR3 DNA sequence: TGCAGCGTTGTCGGATCGGGGACTGAAGCTTTCTTT. Its translation is CSVVGSGTEAFF.

The V gene is TRBV4-1, the J gene TRBJ2-7, with D uncertain. CDR1 and CDR2 from the germline V gene are MGHRA and YSYEKL. V lost 0 bases and J 2 bases, leaving 2 bases between the germline ends. This CDR3 contains 12 residues. CDR3 sequence: CASSQDTYEQYF. CDR3 in DNA: TGCGCCAGCAGCCAAGATACCTACGAGCAGTACTTC.

This rearrangement joins TRBV6-1 to TRBJ2-5, with D possibly being TRBD2 (5 bases). CDR3 length: 14 amino acids. Germline V gene sequence: CDR1 MNHNS, CDR2 SASEGT. V was pared by 7 bases and J by 2 bases, with 14 bases between. For the CDR3, the DNA is TGTGCCAGCACCCTTCTAAGCGGTCAAGAGACCCAGTACTTC. As protein: CASTLLSGQETQYF.

V gene TRBV14 combines with J gene TRBJ2-7; 9 bases align to TRBD1. Germline V gene data show CDR1 as SGHDN and CDR2 as FVKESK. With 4 bases clipped from V and 6 bases from J, the junction kept 10 bases outside the gene matches. The CDR3 is made up of 15 amino acids. CDR3 DNA: TGTGCCAGCAGCCCATTAGAGGACAGGGGAGGCGAGCAGTACTTC. This encodes CASSPLEDRGGEQYF.

This clone was seen more than once but under ten times. The rearrangement links TRBV4-2 to TRBJ2-3, with TRBD2 identical over 13 bases. Losses at the gene ends were 4 bases for V and 3 bases for J; bases not matched to a gene: 7. The CDR3 totals 17 residues. Germline CDR1 is LGHNA and CDR2 is YNFKEQ. CDR3: CASSPAKTSGRTDTQYF. The DNA of the CDR3 is TGTGCCAGCAGCCCTGCGAAGACTAGCGGGAGGACAGATACGCAGTATTTT.

The rearrangement links TRBV7-2 to TRBJ2-7, with D tentatively TRBD1 (6 bases). There are 14 residues in the CDR3. Trimming took 5 bases from V and 1 from J, leaving 12 bases between them. The germline V gene encodes CDR1 SGHTA and CDR2 FQGNSA. DNA for the CDR3: TGTGCCAGCAGCCCACAGGGTTTGTCCTACGAGCAGTACTTC. It codes for CASSPQGLSYEQYF.

This chain joins TRBV19 and TRBJ1-2, with D unresolved. The germline V gene encodes CDR1 LNHDA and CDR2 SQIVND (reference sequence). CDR3 length: 13 amino acids. V lost 6 bases, J lost 4 bases, and 12 bases lay in between. CDR3: CASRAQQTYGYTF. The CDR3 DNA is TGTGCCAGTAGGGCACAGCAAACCTATGGCTACACCTTC.

The rearrangement uses TRBV27 and TRBJ2-7, with TRBD1 identical over 7 bases. This CDR3 spans 14 amino acids. The V segment lost 5 bases and the J segment 4 bases; nucleotides outside the gene matches: 8. Germline CDR1 reads MNHEY; CDR2 reads SMNVEV (reference sequence). CDR3 protein: CASSIGTASYEQYF. CDR3 nucleotide sequence: TGTGCCAGCAGTATAGGGACAGCATCATACGAGCAGTACTTC.

This clone has only one observation. The CDR3 region is CASSKQGFREETQYF. Written as DNA, the CDR3 is TGTGCCAGCAGTAAACAGGGGTTTCGAGAGGAGACCCAGTACTTC. This chain connects TRBV2 to TRBJ2-5, with 7 bases fitting TRBD1. The germline CDR1 and CDR2 sequences are SNHLY and FYNNEI. CDR3 length: 15 amino acids. The J segment lost 5 bases and the V segment lost 5 bases, leaving 11 bases of the junction unmatched. The full variable domain, in which reference TRBV2 and TRBJ2-5 provide the parts outside the CDR3, is EPEVTQTPSHQVTQMGQEVILRCVPISNHLYFYWYRQILGQKVEFLVSFYNNEISEKSEIFDDQFSVERPDGSNFTLKIRSTKLEDSAMYFCASSKQGFREETQYFGPGTRLLVL.